Shown below are 4 T cell receptor beta chains from a single sample sequenced in a study of blood T cell repertoires in COVID-19. Assay: immunoSEQ multiplex PCR; the TCRdb copy retains only in-frame clones and omits some. This table has roughly 270,000 clones, roughly 80% appearing once. Sequenced material: PBMCs or T cells enriched from blood (not recorded which). These receptors came from a man in his forties who had been exposed to COVID-19.

This chain links TRBV29-1 with TRBJ2-3; D is possibly TRBD2 (6 bases). Between the trimmed V and J ends, which lost 8 bases and 4 bases, there was a span of 16 bases. Germline CDR1 is SQVTM and CDR2 is ANQGSEA. The length of the CDR3 is 13 residues. This chain's CDR3 is CSPRWRGADTQYF. CDR3 DNA: TGCAGCCCCCGGTGGAGGGGAGCAGATACGCAGTATTTT.

V is TRBV3-1 (or the pseudogene TRBV3-2) and J is TRBJ1-1; D gene unclear. CDR1 and CDR2 from the germline V gene are LGHDT and YNNKEL (reference sequence). There are 11 residues in the CDR3. Trimming took 7 bases from V and 3 from J, leaving 6 bases between them. The CDR3 is CASMRDTEAFF. For the CDR3, the DNA is TGTGCCAGCATGCGGGACACTGAAGCTTTCTTT.

V is TRBV19 and J is TRBJ2-1; 12 nucleotides match TRBD2. The CDR3 totals 17 residues. J lost 10 bases, V lost 3 bases, and 13 bases had no gene match. The germline gives CDR1 LNHDA, CDR2 SQIVND (reference sequence). CDR3 DNA sequence: TGTGCCAGTAGTATGCCCCGGACTAGCGGGAACTCTTGGGAGCAGTTCTTC. This gives the protein CASSMPRTSGNSWEQFF.

This chain joins TRBV7-9 and TRBJ1-1; 7 nucleotides line up with TRBD1. V lost 10 bases to trimming and J lost 1 base; unmatched junction nucleotides: 9. This CDR3 spans 14 amino acids. Germline V lookup: CDR1 SEHNR, CDR2 FQNEAQ (reference sequence). As DNA, the CDR3 is TGTGCCATTCGACAGGGATGGGAGAACACTGAAGCTTTCTTT. As protein: CAIRQGWENTEAFF. Variable domain in full (rest from reference TRBV7-9 and TRBJ1-1): DTGVSQNPRHKITKRGQNVTFRCDPISEHNRLYWYRQTLGQGPEFLTYFQNEAQLEKSRLLSDRFSAERPKGSFSTLEIQRTEQGDSAMYLCAIRQGWENTEAFFGQGTRLTVV.